This T cell receptor (beta chain) came from a study of siplizumab effects on memory and regulatory T cells. Study-wide findings and caveats: Reactions containing siplizumab showed mappable alloreactive CD4+ clones averaging 68.8% Treg-derived, versus 25% to 30% in controls.

About this clone: Its specificity is not known.

Assaying covered 10^5 or so TCR templates per sample. Using immunoSEQ multiplex PCR, the repertoire was profiled, and TCRdb retains in-frame clones only, with some absent. The repertoire includes under 100,000 clones, approximately 86% of them detected once, and 1.5% sits in the top ten. Sequencing input: Tregs sorted from blood. The clonotype was recovered from a human donor in good health.

The CDR3 region is CASAGGSAQPQHF. The CDR3 nucleotides read TGTGCCAGCGCCGGAGGCAGCGCTCAGCCCCAGCATTTT. V and J are TRBV6-1 and TRBJ1-5; D not resolved. V was shortened by 8 bases and J by 6 bases, with 14 bases between the two germline ends. The germline V gene has CDR1 MNHNS and CDR2 SASEGT. The CDR3 covers 13 residues.